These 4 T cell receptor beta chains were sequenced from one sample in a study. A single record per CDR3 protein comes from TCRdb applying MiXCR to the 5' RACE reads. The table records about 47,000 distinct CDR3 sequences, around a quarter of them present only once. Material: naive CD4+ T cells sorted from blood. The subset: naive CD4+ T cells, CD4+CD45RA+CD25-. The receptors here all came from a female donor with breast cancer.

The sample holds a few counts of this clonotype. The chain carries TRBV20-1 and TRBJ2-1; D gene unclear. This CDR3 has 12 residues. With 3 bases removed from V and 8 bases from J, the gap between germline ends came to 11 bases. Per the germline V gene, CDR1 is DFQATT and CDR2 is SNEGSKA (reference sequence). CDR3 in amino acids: CSASGPKDEQFF. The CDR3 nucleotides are TGCAGTGCTAGTGGGCCGAAGGATGAGCAGTTCTTC.

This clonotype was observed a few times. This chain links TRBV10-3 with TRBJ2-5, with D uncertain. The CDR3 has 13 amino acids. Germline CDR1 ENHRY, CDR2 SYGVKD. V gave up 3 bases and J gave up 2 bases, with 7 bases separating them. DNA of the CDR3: TGTGCCATCAGTGACAGAATTCAAGAGACCCAGTACTTC. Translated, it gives CAISDRIQETQYF.

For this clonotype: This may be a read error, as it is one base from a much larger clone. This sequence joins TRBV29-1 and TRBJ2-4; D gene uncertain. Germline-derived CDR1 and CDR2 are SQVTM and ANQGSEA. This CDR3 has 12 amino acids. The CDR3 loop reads CSALDTGNVQYF. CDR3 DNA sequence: TGCAGCGCCTTAGACACTGGAAACGTTCAGTACTTC.

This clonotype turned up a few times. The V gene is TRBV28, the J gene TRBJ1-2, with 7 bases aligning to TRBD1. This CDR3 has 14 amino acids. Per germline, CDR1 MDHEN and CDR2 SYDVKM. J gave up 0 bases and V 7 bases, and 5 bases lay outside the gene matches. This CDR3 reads CASTTGASNYGYTF. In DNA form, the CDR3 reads TGTGCCAGCACCACAGGGGCCTCTAACTATGGCTACACCTTC.